This TCR beta chain came from a study of naive and memory T cell subsets. Study-level findings and limits: Especially in CD8 cells, naive repertoires contained a few larger clonotypes, possibly CD45RA-re-expressing memory cells.

This clonotype was recorded only once. What it recognizes is unknown. CD8 T cells were positively selected from what remained after CD4 positive selection. An equimolar mix of two oligonucleotides served as the beta constant-region primer for TRBC1 and TRBC2. Nested alpha and beta constant-region primers with the SP2 primer drove four PCR rounds on ligated cDNA. TCRdb analysed the UMI-ligation and nested PCR reads with MiXCR anew, one entry per CDR3 protein. The table has tens of thousands of distinct CDR3 sequences, 9% seen once. This CDR3 spans 14 amino acids. Deletions cut 5 bases from V and 2 bases from J, with 15 bases between. CDR1 SQVTM and CDR2 ANQGSEA come from the germline V gene.

The genes are TRBV29-1 and TRBJ2-5; D is unclear. The clonotype comes from a human donor in good health. Material for sequencing was naive CD8+ T cells from blood. The CDR3 reads CSVYGLPSQETQYF. The CDR3, as DNA: TGCAGCGTTTATGGCCTACCTTCACAAGAGACCCAGTACTTC.